A selection of T cell receptor beta chains follows, all from one sample in a study of T-cell memory formation after mild COVID-19. MiXCR was run by TCRdb on the 5' RACE reads, yielding one entry per CDR3 protein. The sample includes roughly 180,000 distinct CDR3 sequences, less than 20% of them seen just once. The sequencing sample was made of PBMCs or a T cell subset sorted from them (not recorded which). The source is a man aged 18 to 35 who had mild COVID-19 (a few samples of this study predate the infection). Cell type and time point are not known. Both conserved end residues are part of each CDR3. D genes are given only for firm matches. Clone size is not always given. Where it is, it says once, few, many or a class for expanded clones.

V	D	size	J	DNA	CDR3
TRBV7-9	-	few	TRBJ2-5	TGTGCCAGCAGCACATGGGCAGGGCCCCGCCAAGAGACCCAGTACTTC	CASSTWAGPRQETQYF
TRBV7-8	TRBD1	few	TRBJ2-5	TGTGCCAGCAGCTTAGGACAGGGGTCAGGGACCCAGTACTTC	CASSLGQGSGTQYF
TRBV7-3	-	-	TRBJ2-7	TGTGCCAGCAGCCCCGGACGGAGCCCCTACGAGCAGTACTTC	CASSPGRSPYEQYF
TRBV12-3/TRBV12-4	-	once	TRBJ1-5	TGTGCCAGCAGTTTACAGGTTTTAAGCAATCAGCCCCAGCATTTT	CASSLQVLSNQPQHF
TRBV5-1	-	-	TRBJ1-2	TGCGCCAGCAGCCTGGGAGATCCAGGCCCAGCTAACTATGGCTACACCTTC	CASSLGDPGPANYGYTF
TRBV20-1	-	-	TRBJ1-5	TGCAGTGCTAGAAGGCCGGGGGAGAGTCAGCCCCAGCATTTT	CSARRPGESQPQHF
TRBV4-2	-	-	TRBJ2-7	TGTGCCAGCAGCCAAACCATAGGGACGGGCAACGAGCAGTACTTC	CASSQTIGTGNEQYF
TRBV7-2	-	few	TRBJ1-5	TGTGCCAGCAGCCCCTCCAGTTGGGGGCAGCCCCAGCATTTT	CASSPSSWGQPQHF
TRBV28	-	-	TRBJ2-2	TGTGCCAGCAGTTTTTGGGCGGTCACCGGGGAGCTGTTTTTT	CASSFWAVTGELFF
TRBV29-1	-	-	TRBJ1-2	TGCAGCGTTGACTCCTGGACAGACTATGGCTACACCTTC	CSVDSWTDYGYTF
TRBV6-2/TRBV6-3	-	-	TRBJ2-5	TGTGCCAGCAGACCGACAGGACAAGAGACCCAGTACTTC	CASRPTGQETQYF
TRBV10-3	-	few	TRBJ2-2	TGTGCCATCACCGCGGGGACAGATACGAACACCGGGGAGCTGTTTTTT	CAITAGTDTNTGELFF
TRBV20-1	-	-	TRBJ2-5	TGCAGTGCTAGTAAGGGAGCCCAAGAGACCCAGTACTTC	CSASKGAQETQYF
TRBV6-5	-	-	TRBJ1-5	TGTGCCAGCAGCCCTCCGAATCAGCCCCAGCAATTT	CASSPPNQPQQF
TRBV7-2	-	-	TRBJ2-2	TGTGCCAGCAGCTTAGGCAGGGGTGGCTGGTCCGGGGAGCTGTTTTTT	CASSLGRGGWSGELFF
TRBV7-2	TRBD1	few	TRBJ2-7	TGTGCCAGCAGCACACGGACAGGCATCAGTTCCCACGAGCAGTACTTC	CASSTRTGISSHEQYF
TRBV5-1	-	many	TRBJ2-3	TGCGCCAGCAGCTCCGACAACACAGATACGCAGTATTTT	CASSSDNTDTQYF
TRBV5-6	-	-	TRBJ2-7	TGTGCCAGCAGCGGGAAGGACTACTCCTACGAGCAGTACTTC	CASSGKDYSYEQYF
TRBV7-2	-	-	TRBJ1-1	TGTGCCAGCAGCTCCGACTGGAACACTGAAGCTTTCTTT	CASSSDWNTEAFF
TRBV7-9	-	-	TRBJ1-1	TGTGCCAGCAGCTTAGTGGTGGGCTGGGGCACTGAAGCTTTCTTT	CASSLVVGWGTEAFF
TRBV5-1	-	-	TRBJ2-1	TGCGCCAGCAACCGGGACACCTACAATGAGCAGTTCTTC	CASNRDTYNEQFF
TRBV20-1	-	-	TRBJ2-2	TGCAGTGCTAGGCGGGACCCAACCACAACCGGGGAGCTGTTTTTT	CSARRDPTTTGELFF
TRBV28	-	few	TRBJ2-7	TGTGCCACCAGTGGCCACCGGTACGAGCAGTACTTC	CATSGHRYEQYF
TRBV12-3/TRBV12-4	-	few	TRBJ2-5	TGTGCCAGCAGTTCCCCGTACCAAGAGACCCAGTACTTC	CASSSPYQETQYF
TRBV24-1	-	-	TRBJ1-5	TGTGCCACCCAGCCCGCAGAAGGCAATCAGCCCCAGCATTTT	CATQPAEGNQPQHF
TRBV15	TRBD2	-	TRBJ2-3	TGTGCCACCAGCAGAGGTTCTAGCGGGGGGGCATCAGATACGCAGTATTTT	CATSRGSSGGASDTQYF
TRBV20-1	TRBD2	-	TRBJ2-3	TGCAGTGCCAGGACTAGCGGGGGGGATACGCAGTATTTT	CSARTSGGDTQYF
TRBV28	-	many	TRBJ1-2	TGTGCCAGCAGTTTATCAGGGGATGGCTACACCTTC	CASSLSGDGYTF
TRBV5-1	TRBD1	few	TRBJ2-5	TGCGCCAGCAGCCCCGGGCTCGGACAGGGTTGGGAGACCCAGTACTTC	CASSPGLGQGWETQYF
TRBV28	-	-	TRBJ1-3	TGTGCCAGCAGTTTAGTGGGCCGTATGGGAAACACCATATATTTT	CASSLVGRMGNTIYF
TRBV6-2/TRBV6-3	-	-	TRBJ2-7	TGTGCCAGCAGTGACAGTTACGAGCAGTACTTC	CASSDSYEQYF
TRBV7-2	-	-	TRBJ2-3	TGTGCCAGCAGCTTAGTCTCCCTCGCTTTGGCAGATACGCAGTATTTT	CASSLVSLALADTQYF
TRBV29-1	-	-	TRBJ1-1	TGCAGCGTGCTCACAGTTCCCACTGAAGCTTTCTTT	CSVLTVPTEAFF
TRBV5-6	-	few	TRBJ1-4	TGTGCCAGCAGCAGGGGCCCCGGCGGTGAAAAACTGTTTTTT	CASSRGPGGEKLFF
TRBV28	-	few	TRBJ1-1	TGTGCCAGCAACGCTGGTGGGGAAGCTTTCTTT	CASNAGGEAFF
TRBV11-1	-	few	TRBJ2-7	TGTGCCAGCAGCTTAGTTTCGGCGGCCCCTGACTACGAGCAGTACTTC	CASSLVSAAPDYEQYF
TRBV12-3/TRBV12-4	-	-	TRBJ1-1	TGTGCCAGCAGTCAAAACCTCGGAGTCACTGAAGCTTTCTTT	CASSQNLGVTEAFF
TRBV6-1	TRBD2	-	TRBJ2-1	TGTGCCAGCAGTTCTTTAGCGGGGTCTACCTACAATGAGCAGTTCTTC	CASSSLAGSTYNEQFF
TRBV15	TRBD1	few	TRBJ2-5	TGTGCCACCAGCAGAGGAACAGGGGGGAGAGAGACCCAGTACTTC	CATSRGTGGRETQYF
TRBV7-7	-	-	TRBJ2-2	TGTGCTAGCAGCCCGTTAGGACAGACAAACACCGGGGAGCTGTTTTTT	CASSPLGQTNTGELFF